These 26 T cell receptor beta chains came from one sample sequenced in a study of monozygotic twins with inflammatory bowel disease. TCRdb reprocessed the 5' RACE reads; each CDR3 protein has one entry and no DNA is given. The sample data list some 160,000 distinct CDR3 sequences. The specimen sequenced was blood. The receptors were sampled from a human donor with ulcerative colitis or Crohn's disease, or a healthy co-twin of an affected twin (not recorded which).

This rearrangement joins TRBV7-2 to TRBJ2-1; TCRdb's assignment of TRBD2 cannot be checked, as there is no DNA. The CDR3 has 15 residues. From germline, CDR1 is SGHTA and CDR2 FQGNSA. The CDR3 reads CASSLNGERYNEQFF.

The CDR3 sequence: CSARTDQSFYEQYF. The chain has TRBV20-1 and TRBJ2-7; the TCRdb D gene call, TRBD1, has no DNA to confirm it. The CDR3 spans 14 residues. The germline gives CDR1 DFQATT, CDR2 SNEGSKA (reference sequence).

V and J are TRBV20-1 and TRBJ2-1; lacking DNA, the TRBD1 call made by TCRdb goes unchecked. Germline V gene lookup returns CDR1 DFQATT and CDR2 SNEGSKA (reference sequence). CDR3 length: 14 amino acids. This chain's CDR3 is CSVRGLSSYNEQFF.

The chain is built from TRBV7-2 and TRBJ2-5. The CDR3 is 15 residues long. Per the germline V gene, CDR1 is SGHTA and CDR2 is FQGNSA. The CDR3: CASSQNGGGMETQYF.

The chain joins TRBV7-9 to TRBJ1-1; TCRdb reports TRBD1, a call that lacks DNA to check it against. Per the germline V gene, CDR1 is SEHNR and CDR2 is FQNEAQ (reference sequence). The CDR3 runs 14 residues. The CDR3 region is CASSLHGTGTEAFF.

The chain employs TRBV20-1 and TRBJ2-7. Looked up from germline, CDR1 is DFQATT and CDR2 is SNEGSKA (reference sequence). The CDR3 covers 12 residues. CDR3 amino acids: CSASGHLGEQYF.

The rearrangement joins TRBV4-1 to TRBJ1-1; TCRdb designates TRBD1, a call that cannot be tested without DNA. Germline CDR1 and CDR2: MGHRA and YSYEKL. The length of the CDR3 is 16 residues. CDR3 protein: CASSLDRAIGYAEAFF.

The gene calls are TRBV7-2 and TRBJ1-4. The length of the CDR3 is 14 residues. Per germline, CDR1 SGHTA and CDR2 FQGNSA. This chain's CDR3 is CASKGRGPNEKLFF.

The chain combines TRBV27 with TRBJ1-2; TCRdb selects TRBD1, and the lack of DNA leaves this call unchecked. Germline CDR1 reads MNHEY; CDR2 reads SMNVEV (reference sequence). The CDR3 has 13 residues. This chain's CDR3 is CASSLMAGGGYTF.

The rearrangement uses TRBV3-1 and TRBJ1-1. This CDR3 region has 17 residues. Germline V gives CDR1 LGHDT, CDR2 YNNKEL (reference sequence). CDR3 loop: CASSQGPRRNKATEAFF.

This chain uses TRBV7-3 with TRBJ2-4. CDR1 and CDR2 from the germline V gene are SGHTA and FQGTGA. This CDR3 comprises 15 residues. CDR3 in amino acids: CASSLGRGGKNIQYF. Variable domain in full (rest from reference TRBV7-3 and TRBJ2-4): GAGVSQTPSNKVTEKGKYVELRCDPISGHTALYWYRQSLGQGPEFLIYFQGTGAADDSGLPNDRFFAVRPEGSVSTLKIQRTERGDSAVYLCASSLGRGGKNIQYFGAGTRLSVL.

The V and J genes are TRBV20-1 and TRBJ2-7; without DNA, the TCRdb call of TRBD2 cannot be checked. Germline V gene lookup returns CDR1 DFQATT and CDR2 SNEGSKA (reference sequence). This CDR3 region has 16 residues. CDR3 sequence: CSARRTSGKGSWEQYF.

This chain uses TRBV5-1 with TRBJ1-1; the D call of TRBD1 rests on TCRdb alone, since no DNA is present to check it. This CDR3 is built from 15 residues. Per germline, CDR1 SGHRS and CDR2 YFSETQ. The CDR3 region is CASSWDRGTNTEAFF.

The rearrangement uses TRBV5-1 and TRBJ1-2; as DNA is missing, the TRBD1 call by TCRdb cannot be tested. CDR1 is SGHRS, CDR2 YFSETQ, per germline. The CDR3 length is 15 residues. CDR3 amino acids: CASSLGGEVAYGYTF. Full variable domain (outside the CDR3, taken from reference TRBV5-1 and TRBJ1-2): KAGVTQTPRYLIKTRGQQVTLSCSPISGHRSVSWYQQTPGQGLQFLFEYFSETQRNKGNFPGRFSGRQFSNSRSEMNVSTLELGDSALYLCASSLGGEVAYGYTFGSGTRLTVV.

V usage is TRBV5-6 and J usage is TRBJ2-1. Per germline, CDR1 SGHDT and CDR2 YYEEEE. CDR3 length: 13 residues. The CDR3 here is CASSSDWSHEQFF.

The V and J genes are TRBV20-1 and TRBJ1-4; TCRdb outputs TRBD1, but without DNA this stays unchecked. Germline V gives CDR1 DFQATT, CDR2 SNEGSKA (reference sequence). The CDR3 covers 13 residues. The CDR3: CSAGDRANEKLFF.

This rearrangement joins TRBV28 to TRBJ1-1. The CDR3 runs to 12 residues. CDR1 is MDHEN, CDR2 SYDVKM, per germline. The CDR3: CASSPTLPEAFF. Drawing the rest from reference TRBV28 and TRBJ1-1, the complete variable domain is DVKVTQSSRYLVKRTGEKVFLECVQDMDHENMFWYRQDPGLGLRLIYFSYDVKMKEKGDIPEGYSVSREKKERFSLILESASTNQTSMYLCASSPTLPEAFFGQGTRLTVV.

This chain joins TRBV27 and TRBJ2-3; TCRdb's D call, TRBD2, is unchecked because there is no DNA. This CDR3 region has 12 residues. In germline, CDR1 is MNHEY, CDR2 SMNVEV (reference sequence). CDR3 sequence: CASRGLAGAQYF.

The V and J genes are TRBV7-9 and TRBJ2-7. The CDR3 has 12 residues. Germline CDR1 reads SEHNR; CDR2 reads FQNEAQ (reference sequence). This chain's CDR3 is CASSLEAGFEYF.

The chain combines TRBV29-1 with TRBJ2-5. The CDR3 totals 14 residues. Per the germline V gene, CDR1 is SQVTM and CDR2 is ANQGSEA. CDR3 protein: CSVDRFRSKETQYF.

V and J are TRBV12-3 or TRBV12-4 and TRBJ2-3; without DNA, the TCRdb call of TRBD2 cannot be checked. This CDR3 is built from 15 residues. The CDR3 protein is CASSLRGKTRGTQYF.

J is TRBJ1-1 and V is TRBV4-1; the D call from TCRdb, TRBD1, cannot be confirmed without DNA. Germline V gene sequence: CDR1 MGHRA, CDR2 YSYEKL. The CDR3 covers 15 residues. The CDR3 reads CASSPGQGWDTEAFF.

This chain uses TRBV7-2 with TRBJ2-1; with no DNA, the TCRdb D assignment of TRBD1 cannot be verified. CDR1 and CDR2 (germline): SGHTA, FQGNSA. The CDR3 is 15 residues long. This chain's CDR3 is CASTAWRGRENEQFF.

The V gene is TRBV3-1, the J gene TRBJ2-5; with no DNA, the TCRdb D assignment of TRBD2 cannot be verified. Germline CDR1 and CDR2: LGHDT and YNNKEL (reference sequence). The CDR3 consists of 15 residues. CDR3 region: CASSQEYGSQETQYF.

This chain joins TRBV20-1 and TRBJ1-6; as DNA is missing, the TRBD1 call by TCRdb cannot be tested. The CDR3 has 13 amino acids. The germline V gene encodes CDR1 DFQATT and CDR2 SNEGSKA (reference sequence). Here the CDR3 reads CSASPPGSRLWGF.

The genes are TRBV28 and TRBJ2-4; TCRdb's D call of TRBD2 is untestable without DNA. Germline CDR1 is MDHEN and CDR2 is SYDVKM. This CDR3 spans 13 amino acids. CDR3 sequence: CASSRGTRHIQYF.